Shown below are 9 T cell receptor beta chains from a single sample sequenced in a study of patients and donors after allogeneic stem cell transplantation. MiXCR, applied by TCRdb to the RT-PCR reads, yields one record per CDR3 protein. The sample records about 230,000 distinct CDR3 sequences, around an eighth being singletons. The sample comprised blood, either unsorted or a sorted T cell fraction (not recorded which). Every receptor here comes from a human donor who was either an allogeneic HSCT recipient or a stem cell or donor lymphocyte infusion donor (not recorded which). It is not recorded whose cells these are; they may come from a transplant donor.

The chain recombines TRBV7-9 with TRBJ1-5; D unresolved. Germline V CDR1 and CDR2: SEHNR, FQNEAQ (reference sequence). The CDR3 has 16 residues. The V end lost 3 bases, the J end lost 0 bases, and 12 bases lay between the germline ends. As DNA, the CDR3 is TGTGCCAGCAGCTTTCAGGAAATTATTAGCAATCAGCCCCAGCATTTT. This sequence encodes CASSFQEIISNQPQHF.

The genes are TRBV20-1 and TRBJ2-3, with 12 positions matching TRBD2. This CDR3 spans 14 amino acids. In germline, CDR1 is DFQATT, CDR2 SNEGSKA (reference sequence). Trimming removed 5 bases from V and 4 bases from J; junction bases left unmatched: 4. The CDR3: CSAETSGGADTQYF. As DNA, the CDR3 is TGCAGTGCTGAGACTAGCGGGGGTGCAGATACGCAGTATTTT.

This clonotype was seen more than once but under ten times. The rearrangement links TRBV15 to TRBJ1-1; no firm D call. The V end was cut by 5 bases, the J end by 3 bases, with 13 bases between. Per germline, CDR1 LNHNV and CDR2 YYDKDF (reference sequence). The CDR3 runs to 14 residues. This chain's CDR3 is CATSPLLLDTEAFF. The CDR3 bases are TGTGCCACCAGCCCTCTCCTTCTGGACACTGAAGCTTTCTTT.

This clonotype was recorded at least ten times. The chain has TRBV20-1 and TRBJ2-5, with D maybe TRBD2 (5 bases). CDR3 size: 12 residues. Germline V gene data show CDR1 as DFQATT and CDR2 as SNEGSKA (reference sequence). This chain's CDR3 is CSARGQQETQYF. The CDR3 DNA follows: TGCAGCGCTCGAGGGCAGCAAGAGACCCAGTACTTC.

V gene TRBV7-2 combines with J gene TRBJ2-5; 13 nucleotides align to TRBD2. The CDR3 length is 17 residues. Trimming cost V 2 bases and J 10 bases; bases outside gene matches: 13. CDR1 SGHTA and CDR2 FQGNSA come from the germline V gene. The CDR3 bases are TGTGCCAGCAGCTTAAGGCCAAGGGGACTAGCGGGGCCGGACCAGTACTTC. Its translation is CASSLRPRGLAGPDQYF.

The chain recombines TRBV12-3 or TRBV12-4 with TRBJ1-1; the D is unclear. Trimming took 6 bases from V and 0 from J, leaving 11 bases between them. The CDR3 extends over 14 amino acids. CDR3 sequence reads: CASRNGIMNTEAFF. In DNA, the CDR3 is TGTGCCAGCAGGAATGGCATAATGAACACTGAAGCTTTCTTT.

This clonotype was observed once. One end of the junction varies from germline; a read error may be responsible. CDR3 nucleotides: TGTGCTAGCAGCTCGGGGGGGCCAGAGACCCAGTACTTC. This gives the protein CASSSGGPETQYF. The V call is TRBV7-7, the J call TRBJ2-5; TRBD2 aligns across 8 bases. The CDR3 is 13 residues long. Germline CDR1 reads SSHAT; CDR2 reads FNYEAQ (reference sequence).

In its sample, this clonotype was seen a few times. The rearrangement uses TRBV27 and TRBJ1-2, with D possibly TRBD1 on 5 matching bases. Germline values: CDR1 MNHEY, CDR2 SMNVEV (reference sequence). The V end was cut by 6 bases, the J end by 1 base, with 9 bases between. This CDR3 contains 13 residues. CDR3 region: CASRTANNYGYTF. Written as DNA, the CDR3 is TGTGCCAGCAGGACAGCGAATAACTATGGCTACACCTTC.

This clonotype was picked up many times. The chain is built from TRBV24-1 and TRBJ1-5; D not resolved. Germline CDR1 and CDR2: KGHDR and SFDVKD. The CDR3 runs 11 residues. The V and J ends lost 7 bases and 6 bases respectively, with 6 bases between them. The CDR3 loop is CATRHLQPQHF. The CDR3 nucleotides are TGTGCCACCAGACACCTTCAGCCCCAGCATTTT.